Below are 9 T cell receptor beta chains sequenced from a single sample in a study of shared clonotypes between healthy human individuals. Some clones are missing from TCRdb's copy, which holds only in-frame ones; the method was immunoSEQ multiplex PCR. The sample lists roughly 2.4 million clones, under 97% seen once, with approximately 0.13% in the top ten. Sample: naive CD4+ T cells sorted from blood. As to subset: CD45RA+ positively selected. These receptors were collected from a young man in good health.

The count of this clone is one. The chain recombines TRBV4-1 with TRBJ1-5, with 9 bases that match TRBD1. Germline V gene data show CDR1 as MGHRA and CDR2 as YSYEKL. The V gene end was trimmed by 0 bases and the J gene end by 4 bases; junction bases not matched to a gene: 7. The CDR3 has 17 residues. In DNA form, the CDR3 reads TGCGCCAGCAGCCAAGACTGGGGGACAGGGCCGAATCAGCCCCAGCATTTT. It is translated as CASSQDWGTGPNQPQHF.

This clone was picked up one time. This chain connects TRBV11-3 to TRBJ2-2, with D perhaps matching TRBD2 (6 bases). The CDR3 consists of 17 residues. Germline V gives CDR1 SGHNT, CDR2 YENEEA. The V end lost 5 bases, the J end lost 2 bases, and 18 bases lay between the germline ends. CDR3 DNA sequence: TGTGCCAGCAGCCTGGTCCCTGTAGCGGCTAACACCGGGGAGCTGTTTTTT. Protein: CASSLVPVAANTGELFF.

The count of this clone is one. The CDR3 reads CASSARSGTGYNYGYTF. As DNA, the CDR3 is TGTGCCAGCAGCGCCCGGTCCGGGACAGGCTATAACTATGGCTACACCTTC. The V call is TRBV9, the J call TRBJ1-2; 8 bases are a match to TRBD1. Germline CDR1 reads SGDLS; CDR2 reads YYNGEE. CDR3 size: 17 residues. V shed 3 bases, J shed 1 base, and the junction held 11 bases outside the gene matches.

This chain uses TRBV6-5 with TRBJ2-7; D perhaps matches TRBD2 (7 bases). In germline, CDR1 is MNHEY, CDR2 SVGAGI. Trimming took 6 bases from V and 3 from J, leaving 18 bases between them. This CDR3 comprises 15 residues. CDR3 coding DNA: TGTGCCAGCAGGGGGGGGGCAGGGAGACGCTACGAGCAGTACTTC. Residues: CASRGGAGRRYEQYF.

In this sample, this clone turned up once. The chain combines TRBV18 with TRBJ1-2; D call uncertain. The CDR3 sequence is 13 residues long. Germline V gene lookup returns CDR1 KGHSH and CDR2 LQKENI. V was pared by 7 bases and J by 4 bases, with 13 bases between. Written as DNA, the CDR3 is TGTGCCAGCTTTAGGGCCGAGTCCTATGGCTACACCTTC. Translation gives CASFRAESYGYTF.

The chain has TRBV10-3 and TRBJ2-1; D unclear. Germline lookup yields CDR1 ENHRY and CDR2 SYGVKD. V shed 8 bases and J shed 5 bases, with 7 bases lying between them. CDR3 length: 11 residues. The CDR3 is CAIGPHNEQFF. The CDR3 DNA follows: TGTGCCATCGGGCCCCACAATGAGCAGTTCTTC.

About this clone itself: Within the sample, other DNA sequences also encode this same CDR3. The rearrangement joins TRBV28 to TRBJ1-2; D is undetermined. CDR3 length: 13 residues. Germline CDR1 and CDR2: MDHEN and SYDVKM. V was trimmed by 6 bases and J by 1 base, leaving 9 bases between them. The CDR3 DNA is TGTGCCAGCAGCTCGGGCGATAACTATGGCTACACCTTC. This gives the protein CASSSGDNYGYTF.

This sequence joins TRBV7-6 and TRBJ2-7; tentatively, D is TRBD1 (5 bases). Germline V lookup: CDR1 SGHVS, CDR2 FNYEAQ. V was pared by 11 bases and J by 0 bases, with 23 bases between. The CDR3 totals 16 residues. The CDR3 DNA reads TGTGCCCTGGGCCAGGGATGGCCTAGGAGCTCCTACGAGCAGTACTTC. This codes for CALGQGWPRSSYEQYF.

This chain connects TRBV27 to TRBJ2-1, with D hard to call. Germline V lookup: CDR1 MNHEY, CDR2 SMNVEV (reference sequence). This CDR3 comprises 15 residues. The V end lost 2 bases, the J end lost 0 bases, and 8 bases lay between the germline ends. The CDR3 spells CASSLTMSSYNEQFF. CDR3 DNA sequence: TGTGCCAGCAGTTTAACCATGAGCTCCTACAATGAGCAGTTCTTC.